This T cell receptor beta chain was profiled in a study of blood T cell repertoires in COVID-19. The CDR3 consists of 12 residues. The V and J ends lost 4 bases and 6 bases respectively, with 11 bases between them. Per the germline V gene, CDR1 is SGHKS and CDR2 is YYEKEE (reference sequence). Per the authors' pipeline: Amplified reference gene primers provided the basis for estimating nucleated cell counts. Generated by immunoSEQ multiplex PCR, the TCRdb table keeps only in-frame clones and is missing some. The DNA was the basis for D and trimming; V, J and clone size are from that table. The table records around 67,000 clones, approximately 82% of them present only once.

The sequencing sample was made of peripheral blood. The receptor was isolated from a man in his fifties with active COVID-19. The chain is built from TRBV5-5 and TRBJ2-7; D may be TRBD1 (6 bases). CDR3 sequence (DNA): TGTGCCAGCAGCGGACAGTTCGGCGAGCAGTACTTC. As protein: CASSGQFGEQYF.